The 18 T cell receptor beta chains below come from one sample, sequenced in a study of cytomegalovirus exposure and HLA in healthy donors. The table came from immunoSEQ multiplex PCR; TCRdb's copy has only in-frame clones and leaves some out. Of roughly 140,000 clones in the sample, approximately 91% are singletons; the top ten hold about 3.5%. Input material: PBMCs. These receptor sequences come from a woman in her late teens or twenties in good health and CMV-seropositive.

The J gene is TRBJ1-1, the V gene TRBV28; D is undetermined. Germline CDR1 is MDHEN and CDR2 is SYDVKM. The CDR3 contains 14 residues. Trimming removed 11 bases from V and 4 bases from J, with 20 bases in between. CDR3 nucleotides: TGTGCCGCTCTAAATGGCAGGTTGGGCACTGAAGCTTTCTTT. Translating gives CAALNGRLGTEAFF.

V is TRBV7-2 and J is TRBJ2-7; 11 positions agree with TRBD1. With 1 base clipped from V and 3 bases from J, the junction kept 5 bases outside the gene matches. Germline CDR1 is SGHTA and CDR2 is FQGNSA. The CDR3 length is 16 residues. The CDR3 sequence is CASSLVPGTGGYEQYF. The CDR3, as DNA: TGTGCCAGCAGCTTAGTCCCCGGGACAGGGGGCTACGAGCAGTACTTC.

The chain links TRBV9 to TRBJ2-1, with no clear D. Trimming stripped 4 bases from V and 6 bases from J, with 17 bases between. This CDR3 region has 15 residues. Germline V gene data show CDR1 as SGDLS and CDR2 as YYNGEE. The CDR3 bases are TGTGCCAGCAGCACCCAAGCTCCCGGGTCCAATGAGCAGTTCTTC. This sequence encodes CASSTQAPGSNEQFF.

The chain combines TRBV11-3 with TRBJ2-5, with 9 positions matching TRBD1. CDR3 length equals 15 residues. With 5 bases clipped from V and 2 bases from J, the junction kept 6 bases outside the gene matches. The germline V gene encodes CDR1 SGHNT and CDR2 YENEEA. CDR3 sequence (DNA): TGTGCCAGCAGCGCGCCGGGACAGGGTCAAGAGACCCAGTACTTC. Translated, it gives CASSAPGQGQETQYF.

This CDR3 is CASSPFRDRGKYEQYF. The CDR3 coding sequence is TGTGCCAGCAGCCCATTCCGGGACAGGGGGAAGTACGAGCAGTACTTC. This rearrangement joins TRBV6-6 to TRBJ2-7, with 11 positions matching TRBD1. Germline V gene sequence: CDR1 MNHNY, CDR2 SVGAGI (reference sequence). This CDR3 spans 16 amino acids. J was trimmed by 4 bases and V by 6 bases; bases with no gene match: 11.

This clone was observed once. This chain joins TRBV9 and TRBJ2-7, with TRBD2 matching 8 bases. The CDR3 consists of 16 residues. V trimming: 3 bases; J trimming: 6 bases; junction bases outside the gene matches: 14. The germline CDR1 and CDR2 sequences are SGDLS and YYNGEE. CDR3 in DNA: TGTGCCAGCAGCGCGAGAGGCGGCCCGGGAGGGGGCGAGCAGTACTTC. Its protein is CASSARGGPGGGEQYF.

The V and J genes are TRBV29-1 and TRBJ2-7; 9 bases match TRBD2. CDR1 is SQVTM, CDR2 ANQGSEA, per germline. This CDR3 spans 14 amino acids. The V gene end was trimmed by 6 bases and the J gene end by 7 bases; junction bases not matched to a gene: 13. The CDR3 DNA reads TGCAGCGTGAGCCTGGCGGGAGGGCCCGGGGAGCAGTACTTC. This encodes CSVSLAGGPGEQYF.

The V and J genes are TRBV11-3 and TRBJ2-1; 10 bases fit TRBD2. Germline V gene lookup returns CDR1 SGHNT and CDR2 YENEEA. V lost 4 bases to trimming and J lost 0 bases; unmatched junction nucleotides: 3. The CDR3 length is 16 residues. The CDR3 nucleotides read TGTGCCAGCAGCTCAGAGCGGGAGGGCTCCTACAATGAGCAGTTCTTC. Amino acids: CASSSEREGSYNEQFF.

The chain uses TRBV18 and TRBJ2-7, with TRBD1 as a possible D gene (6 bases). This CDR3 is 17 amino acids long. CDR1 is KGHSH, CDR2 LQKENI, per germline. V shed 6 bases and J shed 5 bases, with 26 bases lying between them. In DNA, the CDR3 is TGTGCCAGCTCCCAAGCACTCGGGACACGCCGTGAGAACGAGCAGTACTTC. Its protein is CASSQALGTRRENEQYF.

The chain has TRBV5-1 and TRBJ2-1; D unclear. Germline assignment: CDR1 SGHRS and CDR2 YFSETQ. The CDR3 contains 15 residues. With 4 bases removed from V and 8 bases from J, the gap between germline ends came to 19 bases. CDR3 sequence reads: CASSALGYSSDEQFF. The CDR3 nucleotides read TGCGCCAGCAGCGCCCTTGGGTACTCGAGCGATGAGCAGTTCTTC.

This clone showed up just once. This chain uses TRBV14 with TRBJ2-7; D might be TRBD2 (5 bases). V gave up 1 base and J gave up 6 bases, with 10 bases separating them. The CDR3 runs 13 residues. CDR1 SGHDN and CDR2 FVKESK come from the germline V gene. CDR3 nucleotides: TGTGCCAGCAGCCAAGTTTCGGGGTCCGAGCAGTACTTC. This translates into CASSQVSGSEQYF. The entire variable domain, with the rest obtained from reference TRBV14 and TRBJ2-7, is as follows: EAGVTQFPSHSVIEKGQTVTLRCDPISGHDNLYWYRRVMGKEIKFLLHFVKESKQDESGMPNNRFLAERTGGTYSTLKVQPAELEDSGVYFCASSQVSGSEQYFGPGTRLTVT.

The V gene is TRBV28, the J gene TRBJ2-5; TRBD2 aligns across 8 bases. V trimming: 3 bases; J trimming: 4 bases; junction bases outside the gene matches: 4. Germline loops: CDR1 MDHEN, CDR2 SYDVKM. The CDR3 is made up of 14 amino acids. CDR3 in amino acids: CASSFGGGRETQYF. Here the CDR3 DNA reads TGTGCCAGCAGTTTCGGGGGGGGCCGAGAGACCCAGTACTTC. Drawing the rest from reference TRBV28 and TRBJ2-5, the complete variable domain is DVKVTQSSRYLVKRTGEKVFLECVQDMDHENMFWYRQDPGLGLRLIYFSYDVKMKEKGDIPEGYSVSREKKERFSLILESASTNQTSMYLCASSFGGGRETQYFGPGTRLLVL.

The chain employs TRBV9 and TRBJ2-1; 10 bases fit TRBD1. Germline loops: CDR1 SGDLS, CDR2 YYNGEE. Trimming removed 4 bases from V and 2 bases from J; junction bases left unmatched: 12. CDR3 length: 18 amino acids. This CDR3 is CASSPGRETGGPYNEQFF. The CDR3 coding sequence is TGTGCCAGCAGCCCAGGACGTGAGACAGGGGGCCCCTACAATGAGCAGTTCTTC.

The V gene is TRBV5-6, the J gene TRBJ1-2, with 10 bases lining up with TRBD1. CDR3 length equals 17 residues. Trimming cost V 4 bases and J 3 bases; bases outside gene matches: 12. The germline gives CDR1 SGHDT, CDR2 YYEEEE. Here the CDR3 reads CASSLDRGRDLDYGYTF. CDR3 DNA sequence: TGTGCCAGCAGCCTAGACAGGGGGCGCGATCTGGACTATGGCTACACCTTC. Together with reference TRBV5-6 and TRBJ1-2, the CDR3 gives the full variable domain: DAGVTQSPTHLIKTRGQQVTLRCSPKSGHDTVSWYQQALGQGPQFIFQYYEEEERQRGNFPDRFSGHQFPNYSSELNVNALLLGDSALYLCASSLDRGRDLDYGYTFGSGTRLTVV.

The genes are TRBV5-1 and TRBJ2-7, with TRBD2 matching over 10 bases. Unmatched junction bases numbered 4, after V lost 8 bases and J lost 2 bases. Germline V gene data show CDR1 as SGHRS and CDR2 as YFSETQ. CDR3 length: 13 residues. Written as DNA, the CDR3 is TGCGCCAGTGGGACTAGCGATCCCTACGAGCAGTACTTC. Its protein is CASGTSDPYEQYF.

The chain carries TRBV7-3 and TRBJ2-1; tentatively, D is TRBD2 (5 bases). In germline, CDR1 is SGHTA, CDR2 FQGTGA. The CDR3 length is 16 residues. Trimming left V 5 bases short and J 3 bases short, with 17 bases between. CDR3 in DNA: TGTGCCAGCAGCGCCACCGGCGGGTACTTCTACAATGAGCAGTTCTTC. Translated, it gives CASSATGGYFYNEQFF.

The chain combines TRBV29-1 with TRBJ2-1; D is perhaps TRBD2 (5 bases). The CDR3 contains 13 residues. The germline V gene has CDR1 SQVTM and CDR2 ANQGSEA. With 3 bases removed from V and 4 bases from J, the gap between germline ends came to 10 bases. CDR3 coding DNA: TGCAGCGTTGACCCTAGCAAGTACAATGAGCAGTTCTTC. Residues: CSVDPSKYNEQFF.

This clone was picked up one time. This chain links TRBV27 with TRBJ2-6; D may be TRBD2 (5 bases). CDR1 and CDR2 (germline): MNHEY, SMNVEV (reference sequence). The ends were cut back, 3 bases at V and 4 bases at J, with 10 bases in the middle. The CDR3 loop spans 15 amino acids. The CDR3 protein is CASSFLSGGANVLTF. For the CDR3, the DNA is TGTGCCAGCAGTTTCCTTTCGGGGGGGGCCAACGTCCTGACTTTC. Full variable domain (outside the CDR3, taken from reference TRBV27 and TRBJ2-6): EAQVTQNPRYLITVTGKKLTVTCSQNMNHEYMSWYRQDPGLGLRQIYYSMNVEVTDKGDVPEGYKVSRKEKRNFPLILESPSPNQTSLYFCASSFLSGGANVLTFGAGSRLTVL.